What follows are 17 T cell receptor beta chains derived from one specimen sequenced in a study of blood T cells in healthy people across ages. A second about 7 to 12 cycle PCR used barcoded and J-beta primers. TCRdb recomputed calls from the 5' RACE reads with MiXCR, one row per CDR3 protein. Of 1.5 million to 2 million distinct CDR3 sequences listed, roughly 43% are singletons. Sequences were obtained from blood. Every receptor here comes from a human donor in good health.

The sample holds a few counts of this clonotype. At one boundary the junction diverges from the germline segment, which might be a read error. The rearrangement joins TRBV6-5 to TRBJ2-1; D uncertain. The V gene's germline CDR1 is MNHEY and CDR2 SVGAGI. The CDR3 loop spans 14 amino acids. CDR3 loop: CASSYFGGLDEQFF. Written as DNA, the CDR3 is TGTGCCAGCAGCTACTTTGGTGGCTTGGATGAGCAGTTCTTC.

This clonotype was counted between two and nine times. This chain's CDR3 is CASSPGGGQTDTQYF. The CDR3 coding sequence is TGTGCCAGCAGCCCTGGGGGGGGCCAGACAGATACGCAGTATTTT. The V call is TRBV11-2, the J call TRBJ2-3; tentatively, D is TRBD2 (7 bases). CDR3 length: 15 amino acids. Germline V gene lookup returns CDR1 SGHAT and CDR2 FQNNGV. V was pared by 5 bases and J by 3 bases, with 15 bases between.

The V gene is TRBV9, the J gene TRBJ1-5; D is undetermined. The germline V gene encodes CDR1 SGDLS and CDR2 YYNGEE. Trimming left V 1 base short and J 11 bases short, with 13 bases between. CDR3 length: 13 amino acids. This chain's CDR3 is CASSVSEESTQHF. The CDR3 DNA reads as TGTGCCAGCAGCGTATCGGAAGAATCGACCCAGCATTTT.

The chain links TRBV27 to TRBJ2-5, with D hard to call. Germline assignment: CDR1 MNHEY and CDR2 SMNVEV (reference sequence). This CDR3 is 14 amino acids long. Trimming pared 0 bases from V and 6 bases from J, leaving 11 bases between. The CDR3: CASSLSSSVKTQYF. The CDR3 bases are TGTGCCAGCAGTTTATCATCGTCAGTTAAGACCCAGTACTTC.

Regarding this clonotype: The junction differs from germline at one of its ends, possibly a read error. V usage is TRBV7-2 and J usage is TRBJ1-5; D perhaps matches TRBD1 (6 bases). Germline V gene data show CDR1 as SGHTA and CDR2 as FQGNSA. The CDR3 is 15 residues long. The CDR3 coding sequence is TGTGCCTGCAGCTTAATGGCAGGGGCTGATCAGCCCCAGCATTTT. It translates to CACSLMAGADQPQHF.

The J gene is TRBJ1-5, the V gene TRBV28; D possibly corresponds to TRBD1 (5 bases). The CDR3 length is 15 residues. The germline V and J ends were trimmed by 5 bases and 0 bases, with 11 bases remaining between them. From germline, CDR1 is MDHEN and CDR2 SYDVKM. DNA of the CDR3: TGTGCCAGCAGTGTAGGGGTTTATAGCAATCAGCCCCAGCATTTT. Protein: CASSVGVYSNQPQHF.

On this clonotype: One junction end does not reproduce the germline sequence, and a read error may be involved. The chain is built from TRBV4-1 and TRBJ2-2, with 10 bases fitting TRBD1. This CDR3 is built from 16 residues. Germline lookup yields CDR1 MGHRA and CDR2 YSYEKL. The CDR3 spells CASSPSPGQGTGERFF. The CDR3 region has the DNA TGCGCCAGCAGCCCTAGTCCGGGACAGGGGACCGGGGAGCGGTTTTTT.

This clonotype occurred once. V gene TRBV9 combines with J gene TRBJ1-2; D remains ambiguous. V shed 2 bases and J shed 8 bases, with 13 bases lying between them. The CDR3 consists of 13 residues. Germline CDR1 reads SGDLS; CDR2 reads YYNGEE. The CDR3 loop reads CASSVSHGGGYTF. Written as DNA, the CDR3 is TGTGCCAGCAGCGTGTCACATGGCGGGGGCTACACCTTC.

This clonotype has just a few counts. The chain recombines TRBV4-2 with TRBJ2-3; D is unresolved. This CDR3 has 18 residues. Trimming took 5 bases from V and 2 from J, leaving 23 bases between them. CDR1 is LGHNA, CDR2 YNFKEQ, per germline. The CDR3 region has the DNA TGTGCCAGCAGCGGGTTAGTCGGGCCGGCTAAAATCACAGATACGCAGTATTTT. Encoded protein: CASSGLVGPAKITDTQYF.

About this clonotype itself: At one end, the junction sequence differs from germline, possibly due to a read error. This chain uses TRBV11-1 with TRBJ2-1; tentative D call: TRBD1 (5 bases). CDR1 is SGHAT and CDR2 is FQDESV in the germline V gene (reference sequence). The CDR3 contains 12 residues. The CDR3 bases are TGTGCCGGCAGCCCAGGGTACAATGAGCAGTTCTTC. Translation: CAGSPGYNEQFF.

This clonotype was seen repeatedly, ten times or more. The chain employs TRBV27 and TRBJ2-6; 10 nucleotides match TRBD1. V lost 3 bases, J lost 10 bases, and 3 bases stayed unmatched. This CDR3 comprises 14 residues. Germline-derived CDR1 and CDR2 are MNHEY and SMNVEV (reference sequence). DNA of the CDR3: TGTGCCAGCAGTTTCCGGACAGGGGGGAACGTCCTGACTTTC. Its protein product is CASSFRTGGNVLTF. Looking up the rest from reference TRBV27 and TRBJ2-6 gives the full variable domain: EAQVTQNPRYLITVTGKKLTVTCSQNMNHEYMSWYRQDPGLGLRQIYYSMNVEVTDKGDVPEGYKVSRKEKRNFPLILESPSPNQTSLYFCASSFRTGGNVLTFGAGSRLTVL.

The rearrangement joins TRBV9 to TRBJ2-3, with D possibly called TRBD1 or TRBD2 (5 bases each). Germline V lookup: CDR1 SGDLS, CDR2 YYNGEE. Trimming took off 0 bases at V and 0 bases at J, with 14 bases between the two ends. The CDR3 spans 17 residues. This chain's CDR3 is CASSVDPRGRSTDTQYF. The DNA of the CDR3 is TGTGCCAGCAGCGTAGATCCCCGGGGCCGTAGCACAGATACGCAGTATTTT.

The chain links TRBV6-2 or TRBV6-3 to TRBJ2-7; 8 nucleotides line up with TRBD2. The tail of the sequence fits TRBJ2-5 better, so the J call may be wrong. Germline assignment: CDR1 MNHEY and CDR2 SVGEGT. The CDR3 is made up of 15 amino acids. The CDR3 DNA reads as TGTGCCAGCAGTTACGTCGGGGGGGTGGAAGAGACCCAGTACTTC. Amino acids: CASSYVGGVEETQYF.

This clonotype was counted between two and nine times. The V call is TRBV6-6, the J call TRBJ2-7, with D hard to call. V lost 0 bases to trimming and J lost 7 bases, with 13 bases between them. The CDR3 is 14 residues long. Germline CDR1 reads MNHNY; CDR2 reads SVGAGI (reference sequence). The CDR3 is CASSYSDGVLEQYF. Written as DNA, the CDR3 is TGTGCCAGCAGTTACTCGGACGGAGTCCTAGAGCAGTACTTC.

The genes are TRBV5-5 and TRBJ2-7; the D call may be TRBD1 or TRBD2 (5 bases each). The germline gives CDR1 SGHKS, CDR2 YYEKEE (reference sequence). This CDR3 comprises 17 residues. The V end was cut by 5 bases, the J end by 3 bases, with 24 bases between. The CDR3 coding sequence is TGTGCCAGCAGACCAGGACGGGGCGGCGGCAAGGGCTACGAGCAGTACTTC. The encoded protein is CASRPGRGGGKGYEQYF.

The genes are TRBV5-5 and TRBJ2-4, with D possibly TRBD1 on 5 matching bases. V lost 4 bases to trimming and J lost 8 bases, with 13 bases between them. This CDR3 contains 13 residues. Germline CDR1 and CDR2: SGHKS and YYEKEE (reference sequence). CDR3 coding DNA: TGTGCCAGCAGCCAGGGCCGATGGGACATTCAGTACTTC. It encodes CASSQGRWDIQYF.

The chain links TRBV6-1 to TRBJ2-6; D is uncertain. From germline, CDR1 is MNHNS and CDR2 SASEGT. The V gene lost 0 bases and the J gene lost 2 bases, with 8 bases spanning the gap. This CDR3 region has 16 residues. As DNA, the CDR3 is TGTGCCAGCAGTGAAGCGCGATTCACTGGGGCCAACGTCCTGACTTTC. Its translation is CASSEARFTGANVLTF.